Listed below are T cell receptor beta chains from one sample, sequenced in a study of shared clonotypes between healthy human individuals. The repertoire was sequenced with immunoSEQ multiplex PCR; TCRdb's copy has only in-frame clones and lacks some. The table shows about 1.5 million clones, with 95% to 99% occurring only once. What was sequenced was naive CD4+ T cells sorted from blood. The receptors originated from a man younger than 45 in good health. CDR3s include the opening cysteine and the closing phenylalanine or tryptophan. The order of the fields is CDR3 protein, CDR3 DNA, D gene, V gene, clone size, J gene. The D gene is left open where the match is weak. Clone size, where shown, is once, few, many, or a class for clones that have expanded.

CDR3 protein: CASSFYVLEETQYF
CDR3 DNA: TGTGCCAGCAGCTTTTATGTTCTGGAAGAGACCCAGTACTTC
D gene: NA
V gene: TRBV7-9
clone size: NA
J gene: TRBJ2-5

CDR3 protein: CASRSRPGKFSYEQYF
CDR3 DNA: TGTGCCAGCAGGAGCCGACCAGGGAAATTCTCCTACGAGCAGTACTTC
D gene: NA
V gene: TRBV28
clone size: NA
J gene: TRBJ2-7

CDR3 protein: CASSESRDMSDRQQPQHF
CDR3 DNA: TGTGCCAGCAGTGAAAGTCGGGATATGTCTGACCGGCAACAGCCCCAGCATTTT
D gene: NA
V gene: TRBV6-1
clone size: NA
J gene: TRBJ1-5

CDR3 protein: CAWSGRGPHEQYF
CDR3 DNA: TGTGCCTGGAGTGGCAGGGGGCCCCACGAGCAGTACTTC
D gene: TRBD1
V gene: TRBV30
clone size: NA
J gene: TRBJ2-7

CDR3 protein: CASRGGGETQYF
CDR3 DNA: TGTGCCAGCAGGGGGGGCGGGGAGACCCAGTACTTC
D gene: NA
V gene: TRBV2
clone size: NA
J gene: TRBJ2-5

CDR3 protein: CASSYSRAETQYF
CDR3 DNA: TGTGCCAGCAGTTACTCGAGGGCAGAGACCCAGTACTTC
D gene: NA
V gene: TRBV6-5
clone size: NA
J gene: TRBJ2-5

CDR3 protein: CASSRDVYEQYF
CDR3 DNA: TGTGCCAGCAGTCGTGATGTCTACGAGCAGTACTTC
D gene: NA
V gene: TRBV10-3
clone size: NA
J gene: TRBJ2-7

CDR3 protein: CASTQDRGNEQFF
CDR3 DNA: TGTGCCAGCACGCAGGACAGGGGTAATGAGCAGTTCTTC
D gene: TRBD1
V gene: TRBV5-4
clone size: NA
J gene: TRBJ2-1

CDR3 protein: CASSLGPGGREQYF
CDR3 DNA: TGCGCCAGCAGCTTGGGTCCGGGAGGGCGGGAGCAGTACTTC
D gene: TRBD2
V gene: TRBV5-1
clone size: NA
J gene: TRBJ2-7

CDR3 protein: CASSLSLNNEQFF
CDR3 DNA: TGTGCCAGCAGCCTATCCTTAAACAATGAGCAGTTCTTC
D gene: NA
V gene: TRBV7-8
clone size: NA
J gene: TRBJ2-1

CDR3 protein: CASSVRQGGTQYF
CDR3 DNA: TGTGCCAGCAGCGTACGGCAGGGGGGTACGCAGTATTTT
D gene: NA
V gene: TRBV9
clone size: NA
J gene: TRBJ2-3

CDR3 protein: CASSRQGHQPQHF
CDR3 DNA: TGTGCCAGCAGCCGACAGGGGCATCAGCCCCAGCATTTT
D gene: TRBD1
V gene: TRBV6-5
clone size: NA
J gene: TRBJ1-5

CDR3 protein: CASSQWVSTDTQYF
CDR3 DNA: TGTGCCAGCAGCCAATGGGTCAGCACAGATACGCAGTATTTT
D gene: NA
V gene: TRBV16
clone size: NA
J gene: TRBJ2-3

CDR3 protein: CASSLGGLIIYEQYF
CDR3 DNA: TGTGCCAGCAGCTTAGGAGGACTGATAATCTACGAGCAGTACTTC
D gene: NA
V gene: TRBV7-2
clone size: NA
J gene: TRBJ2-7

CDR3 protein: CASSETGRPQHF
CDR3 DNA: TGTGCCAGCAGCGAGACAGGTCGGCCCCAGCATTTT
D gene: NA
V gene: TRBV2
clone size: NA
J gene: TRBJ1-5

CDR3 protein: CASSEAPRLKETQYF
CDR3 DNA: TGTGCCAGCAGTGAAGCGCCGCGGCTTAAAGAGACCCAGTACTTC
D gene: NA
V gene: TRBV2
clone size: NA
J gene: TRBJ2-5

CDR3 protein: CASSYSRVGNQPQHF
CDR3 DNA: TGTGCCAGCAGTTATAGCAGGGTCGGGAATCAGCCCCAGCATTTT
D gene: NA
V gene: TRBV6-5
clone size: NA
J gene: TRBJ1-5

CDR3 protein: CASSFPSPPGANVLTF
CDR3 DNA: TGTGCCAGCAGCTTCCCCAGTCCACCTGGGGCCAACGTCCTGACTTTC
D gene: NA
V gene: TRBV5-4
clone size: NA
J gene: TRBJ2-6

CDR3 protein: CASSFRGGEQFF
CDR3 DNA: TGTGCCAGCAGTTTCAGGGGAGGCGAGCAGTTCTTC
D gene: NA
V gene: TRBV27
clone size: NA
J gene: TRBJ2-1

CDR3 protein: CASSRLETQYF
CDR3 DNA: TGTGCCAGCAGTCGTTTGGAGACCCAGTACTTC
D gene: NA
V gene: TRBV2
clone size: NA
J gene: TRBJ2-5

CDR3 protein: CASSLAVGYEQYF
CDR3 DNA: TGTGCCAGCAGCTTAGCCGTTGGGTACGAGCAGTACTTC
D gene: NA
V gene: TRBV7-2
clone size: NA
J gene: TRBJ2-7

CDR3 protein: CATTSGENTGELFF
CDR3 DNA: TGCGCCACCACATCCGGAGAGAACACCGGGGAGCTGTTTTTT
D gene: NA
V gene: TRBV5-1
clone size: once
J gene: TRBJ2-2

CDR3 protein: CASRSTDTQYF
CDR3 DNA: TGTGCCAGTAGGAGCACAGATACGCAGTATTTT
D gene: NA
V gene: TRBV19
clone size: once
J gene: TRBJ2-3

CDR3 protein: CAWSRRMTYEQYF
CDR3 DNA: TGTGCCTGGAGTCGACGGATGACCTACGAGCAGTACTTC
D gene: NA
V gene: TRBV30
clone size: NA
J gene: TRBJ2-7

CDR3 protein: CASSQVMNTEAFF
CDR3 DNA: TGTGCCAGTAGTCAGGTCATGAACACTGAAGCTTTCTTT
D gene: NA
V gene: TRBV19
clone size: NA
J gene: TRBJ1-1

CDR3 protein: CASSDLDRGTMFF
CDR3 DNA: TGTGCCAGCAGTGATCTAGACAGGGGGACGATGTTCTTC
D gene: TRBD1
V gene: TRBV25-1
clone size: NA
J gene: TRBJ2-1

CDR3 protein: CASSLARSGTYTDTQYF
CDR3 DNA: TGCGCCAGCAGCTTGGCCCGAAGCGGAACGTACACAGATACGCAGTATTTT
D gene: NA
V gene: TRBV5-1
clone size: NA
J gene: TRBJ2-3

CDR3 protein: CAGNEGGASGYTF
CDR3 DNA: TGCGCCGGAAACGAGGGAGGTGCTTCTGGCTACACCTTC
D gene: NA
V gene: TRBV29-1
clone size: NA
J gene: TRBJ1-2

CDR3 protein: CASSLTSGRAVFDTQYF
CDR3 DNA: TGTGCCAGCAGCTTGACTAGCGGGAGGGCCGTATTTGATACGCAGTATTTT
D gene: TRBD2
V gene: TRBV7-3
clone size: NA
J gene: TRBJ2-3

CDR3 protein: CASSFPGGTANEKLFF
CDR3 DNA: TGTGCCAGCAGCTTCCCAGGGGGCACGGCTAATGAAAAACTGTTTTTT
D gene: TRBD1
V gene: TRBV7-2
clone size: NA
J gene: TRBJ1-4

CDR3 protein: CASSTTGQFTGELFF
CDR3 DNA: TGTGCCAGTAGTACCACGGGCCAATTCACCGGGGAGCTGTTTTTT
D gene: NA
V gene: TRBV19
clone size: once
J gene: TRBJ2-2

CDR3 protein: CASSSGAENYGYTF
CDR3 DNA: TGTGCCAGCAGTAGCGGGGCAGAAAACTATGGCTACACCTTC
D gene: NA
V gene: TRBV6-5
clone size: NA
J gene: TRBJ1-2

CDR3 protein: CASSVGVYEQYF
CDR3 DNA: TGTGCCAGCAGTGTTGGAGTCTACGAGCAGTACTTC
D gene: NA
V gene: TRBV2
clone size: NA
J gene: TRBJ2-7